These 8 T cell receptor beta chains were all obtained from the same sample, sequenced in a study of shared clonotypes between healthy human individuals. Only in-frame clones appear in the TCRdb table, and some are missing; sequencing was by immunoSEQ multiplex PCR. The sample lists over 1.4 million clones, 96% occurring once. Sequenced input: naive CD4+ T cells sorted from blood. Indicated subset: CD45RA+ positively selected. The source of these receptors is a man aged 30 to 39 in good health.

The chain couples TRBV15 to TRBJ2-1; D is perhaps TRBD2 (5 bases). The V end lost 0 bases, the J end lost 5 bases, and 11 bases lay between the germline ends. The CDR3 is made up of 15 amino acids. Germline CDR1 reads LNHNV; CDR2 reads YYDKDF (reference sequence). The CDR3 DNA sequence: TGTGCCACCAGCAGAGATTGGAGGATAAACAATGAGCAGTTCTTC. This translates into CATSRDWRINNEQFF.

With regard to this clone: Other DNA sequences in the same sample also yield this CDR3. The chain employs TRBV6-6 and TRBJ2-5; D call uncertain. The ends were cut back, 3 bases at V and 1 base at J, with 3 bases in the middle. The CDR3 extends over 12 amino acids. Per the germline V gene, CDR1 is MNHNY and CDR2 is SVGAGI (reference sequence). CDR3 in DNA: TGTGCCAGCAGTTATCCCCAAGAGACCCAGTACTTC. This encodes CASSYPQETQYF.

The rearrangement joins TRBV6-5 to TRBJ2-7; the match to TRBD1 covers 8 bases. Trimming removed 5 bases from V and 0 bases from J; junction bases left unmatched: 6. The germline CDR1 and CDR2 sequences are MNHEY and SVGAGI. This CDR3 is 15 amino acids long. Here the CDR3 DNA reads TGTGCCAGCAGTCCCCCAGGGGGCGCCTCCTACGAGCAGTACTTC. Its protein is CASSPPGGASYEQYF.

The CDR3 is CASSLDGSDYGYTF. As DNA, the CDR3 is TGTGCCAGCAGCTTAGATGGGTCCGACTATGGCTACACCTTC. The V and J genes are TRBV11-2 and TRBJ1-2; D uncertain. The CDR3 is made up of 14 amino acids. V lost 0 bases and J lost 3, with 8 bases in between. Per the germline V gene, CDR1 is SGHAT and CDR2 is FQNNGV.

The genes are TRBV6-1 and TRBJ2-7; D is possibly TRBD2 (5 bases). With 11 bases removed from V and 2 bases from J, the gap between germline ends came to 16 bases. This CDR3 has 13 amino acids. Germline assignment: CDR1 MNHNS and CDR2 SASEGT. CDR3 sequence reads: CAGGLEFAYEQYF. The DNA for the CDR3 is TGTGCCGGCGGACTGGAATTTGCCTACGAGCAGTACTTC.

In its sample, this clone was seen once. The CDR3 nucleotides are TGTGCCAGCAGTTACGTGCGGGGACTGACAAGCGAGCAGTACTTC. It translates to CASSYVRGLTSEQYF. This rearrangement joins TRBV6-5 to TRBJ2-7; the D gene is possibly TRBD2 (6 bases). V was shortened by 2 bases and J by 6 bases, with 17 bases between the two germline ends. CDR3 length: 15 amino acids. The germline V gene has CDR1 MNHEY and CDR2 SVGAGI.

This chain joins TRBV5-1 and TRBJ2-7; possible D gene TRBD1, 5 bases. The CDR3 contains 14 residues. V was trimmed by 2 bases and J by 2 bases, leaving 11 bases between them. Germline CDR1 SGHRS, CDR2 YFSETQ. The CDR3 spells CASSFVQGPYEQYF. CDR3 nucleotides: TGCGCCAGCAGCTTTGTGCAGGGCCCCTACGAGCAGTACTTC. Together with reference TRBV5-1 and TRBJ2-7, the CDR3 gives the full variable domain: KAGVTQTPRYLIKTRGQQVTLSCSPISGHRSVSWYQQTPGQGLQFLFEYFSETQRNKGNFPGRFSGRQFSNSRSEMNVSTLELGDSALYLCASSFVQGPYEQYFGPGTRLTVT.

For the CDR3, the DNA is TGTGCCAGCCGTACTAGCGGGACTACCGGGGAGCTGTTTTTT. Translated: CASRTSGTTGELFF. V is TRBV11-3 and J is TRBJ2-2; 10 bases are a match to TRBD2. Germline CDR1 and CDR2: SGHNT and YENEEA. The CDR3 spans 14 residues. J was trimmed by 5 bases and V by 8 bases; bases with no gene match: 5.